This T cell receptor beta chain appears in the sequencing data of a study of T cells after somatic rescue of genetic block (dated by TCRdb to 2020 to 2021). Some background on the complete study: The study assessed how robust, over the long term, a T-cell system was when the system had developed through somatic rescue of a genetic block in T-cell development.

Germline trimming: 6 bases from V, 6 bases from J; junction bases outside gene matches: 13. The germline V gene gives CDR1 as ENHRY and CDR2 as SYGVKD. The CDR3 runs 18 residues from the cysteine to the phenylalanine. The retained sequence is limited to the CDR3, 54 bases, with the frame set at the first base. A word on this clone: There is no known antigen for this receptor. The input lacks base qualities; no much larger clone sits a single base away.

The method behind the library was the immunoSEQ multiplex PCR assay. TCRdb limited this immuneACCESS table to in-frame rearrangements with V and J called. A share of clones is missing; checked studies link under half to unresolved V genes, and the rest is unexplained. Present in this sample are some 68,000 clones, more than 75% of which were seen just once. Jointly, the top ten make up approximately 3% of the sample. The rearranged chain carries TRBV10-3 and TRBJ2-1; TRBD2 aligns with 14 central bases. Source material: peripheral blood mononuclear cells (PBMCs). The receptor comes from a man aged 25-45 years. The CDR3: CAIRTGVGTSGSGNEQFF. The nucleotide sequence reads as follows: TGTGCCATCAGGACAGGGGTGGGGACTAGCGGGAGTGGCAATGAGCAGTTCTTC.